This TCR beta chain was observed in a study of blood T cell repertoires in COVID-19. Study-wide background: T cells, B-cell-depleted T cells, or PBMCs provided the cDNA or gDNA that served as material.

Trimming cost V 5 bases and J 0 bases; bases outside gene matches: 4. Germline V gives CDR1 SEHNR, CDR2 FQNEAQ (reference sequence). This CDR3 region has 15 residues. While infection was still active, Seattle patients were enrolled and then followed longitudinally. Per the original data handling: Estimation of nucleated cell counts relied on the amplification of reference gene primers. The repertoire was sequenced with immunoSEQ multiplex PCR; TCRdb's copy has only in-frame clones and lacks some. The DNA gave D and trimming, while V, J and clone size come from that table. There are 270,000 or so clones in the sample; 89% occur only once, and 11% lies in the top ten.

The specimen sequenced was peripheral blood. This chain connects TRBV7-9 to TRBJ2-5, with TRBD2 matching over 9 bases. This sequence was found in a young woman with COVID-19, enrolled during active disease. CDR3 in amino acids: CASSPRLADQETQYF. Here the CDR3 DNA reads TGTGCCAGCAGCCCCCGACTAGCGGACCAAGAGACCCAGTACTTC.